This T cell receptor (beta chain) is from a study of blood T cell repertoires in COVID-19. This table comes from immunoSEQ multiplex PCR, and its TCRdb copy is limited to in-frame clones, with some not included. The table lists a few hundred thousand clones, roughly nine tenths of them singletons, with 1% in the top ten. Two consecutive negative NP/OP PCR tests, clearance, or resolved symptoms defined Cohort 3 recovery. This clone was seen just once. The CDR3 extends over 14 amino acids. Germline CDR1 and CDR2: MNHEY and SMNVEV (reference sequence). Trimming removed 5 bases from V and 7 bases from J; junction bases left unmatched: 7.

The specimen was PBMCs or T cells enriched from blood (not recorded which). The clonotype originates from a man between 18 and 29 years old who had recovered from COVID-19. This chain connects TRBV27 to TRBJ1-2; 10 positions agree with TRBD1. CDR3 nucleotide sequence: TGTGCCAGCAGTCTCAGACAGGGGGCGCTTGGCTACACCTTC. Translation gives CASSLRQGALGYTF.